This T cell receptor beta chain was captured in a study of blood T cell repertoires in COVID-19. Looked up from germline, CDR1 is SGHRS and CDR2 is YFSETQ. V shed 3 bases and J 11 bases; nucleotides not matched to a gene: 10. The CDR3 consists of 14 residues. Sequencing used immunoSEQ multiplex PCR; TCRdb keeps in-frame clones, though not all of them. The table shows more than 150,000 clones, with approximately 86% occurring only once. This receptor was taken from a man between 40 and 49 years old with active or convalescent COVID-19. Material: peripheral blood. V and J are TRBV5-1 and TRBJ2-1; 8 nucleotides line up with TRBD2. The CDR3 DNA reads as TGCGCCAGCAGCTCCGGGACTAGGAGGCGAAAGCAGTTCTTC. Its protein product is CASSSGTRRRKQFF.